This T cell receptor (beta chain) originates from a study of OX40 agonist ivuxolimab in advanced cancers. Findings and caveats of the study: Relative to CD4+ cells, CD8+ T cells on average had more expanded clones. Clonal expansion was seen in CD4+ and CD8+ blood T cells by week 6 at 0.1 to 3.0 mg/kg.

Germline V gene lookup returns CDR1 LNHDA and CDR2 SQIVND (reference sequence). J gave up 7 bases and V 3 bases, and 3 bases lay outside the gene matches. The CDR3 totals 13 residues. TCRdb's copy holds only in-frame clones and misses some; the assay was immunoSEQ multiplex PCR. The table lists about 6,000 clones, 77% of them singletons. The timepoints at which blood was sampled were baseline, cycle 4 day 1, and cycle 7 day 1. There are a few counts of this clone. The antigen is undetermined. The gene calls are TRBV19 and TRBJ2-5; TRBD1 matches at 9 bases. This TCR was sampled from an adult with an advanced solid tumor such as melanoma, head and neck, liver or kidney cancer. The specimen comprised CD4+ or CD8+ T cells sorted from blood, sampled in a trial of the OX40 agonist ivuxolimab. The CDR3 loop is CASSIGTGWTQYF. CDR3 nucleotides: TGTGCCAGTAGTATTGGGACAGGGTGGACCCAGTACTTC.